The 9 T cell receptor beta chains below were found in one sample sequenced in a study of T-cell memory formation after mild COVID-19. TCRdb analysed the 5' RACE reads with MiXCR anew, one entry per CDR3 protein. The top ten clones hold 20% to 25% of a sample with around 300,000 distinct CDR3 sequences, roughly 15% of them seen once. Sequenced sample: PBMCs or a T cell subset sorted from them (not recorded which). The receptors originated from a man aged 18 to 30 who had mild COVID-19 (a few samples of this study predate the infection). Cell type and time point are not known.

This clonotype was observed a few times. The chain couples TRBV12-3 or TRBV12-4 to TRBJ2-2; 11 bases fit TRBD2. CDR3 length: 18 residues. V trimming: 4 bases; J trimming: 4 bases; junction bases outside the gene matches: 11. CDR3 DNA: TGTGCCAGCAGTTCGGCAACCGGGACTAGCGGACCCACCGGGGAGCTGTTTTTT. Translating gives CASSSATGTSGPTGELFF.

V usage is TRBV27 and J usage is TRBJ2-7; 9 positions agree with TRBD1. Germline V gene data show CDR1 as MNHEY and CDR2 as SMNVEV (reference sequence). This CDR3 contains 16 residues. V was clipped by 1 base and J by 2 bases; unmatched bases: 6. The CDR3 DNA follows: TGTGCCAGCAGTTTATTCGGGACAGGGAGGCCCTACGAGCAGTACTTC. Protein product: CASSLFGTGRPYEQYF.

This sequence joins TRBV6-2 or TRBV6-3 and TRBJ2-7; a possible D gene is TRBD1 (5 bases). Between the trimmed V and J ends, which lost 2 bases and 3 bases, there was a span of 11 bases. The V gene's germline CDR1 is MNHEY and CDR2 SVGEGT. The CDR3 is made up of 14 amino acids. The CDR3 region has the DNA TGTGCCAGCAGTTACAAAGGGGCTATCTACGAGCAGTACTTC. It is translated as CASSYKGAIYEQYF.

This clonotype has just a few counts. The chain employs TRBV4-1 and TRBJ1-1; D unclear. CDR3 length: 14 amino acids. Trimming took off 5 bases at V and 8 bases at J, with 18 bases between the two ends. Germline V lookup: CDR1 MGHRA, CDR2 YSYEKL. The CDR3 region is CASSARPSTAEAFF. CDR3 sequence (DNA): TGCGCCAGCAGCGCAAGACCGTCAACCGCCGAAGCTTTCTTT.

A few counts support this clonotype. The CDR3 loop is CASAGTDNNSPLHF. CDR3 nucleotide sequence: TGTGCCAGCGCCGGGACAGATAATAATTCACCCCTCCACTTT. The chain couples TRBV11-2 to TRBJ1-6, with 7 bases lining up with TRBD1. CDR3 length: 14 amino acids. Trimming at V came to 8 bases and at J to 5 bases, leaving 6 bases not matched to a gene. Per germline, CDR1 SGHAT and CDR2 FQNNGV.

This clonotype was picked up a small number of times. The chain is built from TRBV15 and TRBJ1-1, with D unresolved. The CDR3 covers 16 residues. Trimming pared 5 bases from V and 3 bases from J, leaving 19 bases between. Germline CDR1 and CDR2: LNHNV and YYDKDF (reference sequence). CDR3 sequence: CATSVTALTPDTEAFF. CDR3 nucleotide sequence: TGTGCCACCAGCGTTACAGCTTTAACCCCGGACACTGAAGCTTTCTTT.

The rearrangement joins TRBV4-3 to TRBJ2-3; 14 nucleotides align to TRBD2. The germline CDR1 and CDR2 sequences are LGHNA and YSLEER. Trimming removed 5 bases from V and 5 bases from J; junction bases left unmatched: 6. The CDR3 loop spans 16 amino acids. The CDR3 spells CASSWPGLAGEDTQYF. In nucleotides, the CDR3 is TGCGCCAGCAGCTGGCCGGGACTAGCGGGGGAAGATACGCAGTATTTT.

This chain connects TRBV29-1 to TRBJ1-1, with 7 nucleotides matching TRBD1. V was pared by 4 bases and J by 0 bases, with 5 bases of the junction left unmatched. Germline V lookup: CDR1 SQVTM, CDR2 ANQGSEA. The CDR3 is 14 amino acids. As DNA, the CDR3 is TGCAGCGTTGCACAGGGGAGGTTGAACACTGAAGCTTTCTTT. This codes for CSVAQGRLNTEAFF.

J is TRBJ2-4 and V is TRBV9; D is undetermined. Trimming shortened V by 0 bases and J by 2 bases, and 9 bases separated the two germline ends. This CDR3 is 15 amino acids long. The germline gives CDR1 SGDLS, CDR2 YYNGEE. As DNA, the CDR3 is TGTGCCAGCAGCGTAGGGTCCACCTCCAAAAACATTCAGTACTTC. The encoded protein is CASSVGSTSKNIQYF. The variable domain in full, with the rest retrieved from reference TRBV9 and TRBJ2-4, is DSGVTQTPKHLITATGQRVTLRCSPRSGDLSVYWYQQSLDQGLQFLIQYYNGEERAKGNILERFSAQQFPDLHSELNLSSLELGDSALYFCASSVGSTSKNIQYFGAGTRLSVL.